The source of this TCR beta chain is a study of cytomegalovirus exposure and HLA in healthy donors. The study's findings and limits: Highly shared variants forming one cluster were likely a sequencing artifact. In a later analysis, donors in an Asian-associated ancestry cluster reportedly had fewer N-insertions in productive TCRs than the cohort mean.

The germline CDR1 and CDR2 sequences are LGHNA and YSLEER. Trimming at V came to 10 bases and at J to 0 bases, leaving 2 bases not matched to a gene. The CDR3 loop spans 13 amino acids. A multiplex PCR was run with 60 Vbeta primers and 13 Jbeta primers. Data came from immunoSEQ multiplex PCR; TCRdb stores just in-frame clones and leaves some out. The table records 98,000 or so clones, roughly 79% of them present only once. For this clone: The antigen is unknown.

The receptor was isolated from a man in his 60s in good health and CMV-seropositive. The chain links TRBV4-3 to TRBJ2-2, with TRBD1 identical over 7 bases. The sample was PBMCs. CDR3 protein: CATGQPNTGELFF. DNA of the CDR3: TGCGCCACGGGACAGCCGAACACCGGGGAGCTGTTTTTT.